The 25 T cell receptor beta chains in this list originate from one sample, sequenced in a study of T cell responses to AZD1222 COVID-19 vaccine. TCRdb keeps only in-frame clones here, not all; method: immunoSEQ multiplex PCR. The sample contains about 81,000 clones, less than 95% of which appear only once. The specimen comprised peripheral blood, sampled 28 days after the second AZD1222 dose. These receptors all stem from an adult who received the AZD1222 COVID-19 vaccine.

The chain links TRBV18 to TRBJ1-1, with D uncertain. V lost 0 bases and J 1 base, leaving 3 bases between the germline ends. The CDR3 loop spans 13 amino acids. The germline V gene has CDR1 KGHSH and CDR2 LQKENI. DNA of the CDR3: TGTGCCAGCTCACCACCGCAGAACACTGAAGCTTTCTTT. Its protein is CASSPPQNTEAFF. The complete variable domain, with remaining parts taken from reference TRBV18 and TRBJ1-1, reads NAGVMQNPRHLVRRRGQEARLRCSPMKGHSHVYWYRQLPEEGLKFMVYLQKENIIDESGMPKERFSAEFPKEGPSILRIQQVVRGDSAAYFCASSPPQNTEAFFGQGTRLTVV.

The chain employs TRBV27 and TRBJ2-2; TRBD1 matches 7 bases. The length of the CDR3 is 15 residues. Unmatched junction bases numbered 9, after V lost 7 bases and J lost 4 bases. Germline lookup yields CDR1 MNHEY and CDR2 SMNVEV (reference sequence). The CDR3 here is CASTSGGRGTGELFF. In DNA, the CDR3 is TGTGCCAGCACCTCAGGGGGTCGGGGCACCGGGGAGCTGTTTTTT.

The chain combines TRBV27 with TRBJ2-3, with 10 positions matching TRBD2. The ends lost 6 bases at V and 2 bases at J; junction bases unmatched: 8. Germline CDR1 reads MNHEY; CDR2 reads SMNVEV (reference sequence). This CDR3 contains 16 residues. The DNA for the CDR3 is TGTGCCAGCAGCCCACCCGGACTAGCGGTCACAGATACGCAGTATTTT. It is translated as CASSPPGLAVTDTQYF.

The CDR3 region has the DNA TGTGCCAGCAGCGGGACTGGCGGGAGGGGGAGCTCCTACGAGCAGTACTTC. Translated: CASSGTGGRGSSYEQYF. V usage is TRBV7-9 and J usage is TRBJ2-7; 9 nucleotides match TRBD2. Trimming at V came to 5 bases and at J to 0 bases, leaving 11 bases not matched to a gene. Germline values: CDR1 SEHNR, CDR2 FQNEAQ (reference sequence). The CDR3 extends over 17 amino acids. The full variable domain, its missing parts supplied by reference TRBV7-9 and TRBJ2-7, is DTGVSQNPRHKITKRGQNVTFRCDPISEHNRLYWYRQTLGQGPEFLTYFQNEAQLEKSRLLSDRFSAERPKGSFSTLEIQRTEQGDSAMYLCASSGTGGRGSSYEQYFGPGTRLTVT.

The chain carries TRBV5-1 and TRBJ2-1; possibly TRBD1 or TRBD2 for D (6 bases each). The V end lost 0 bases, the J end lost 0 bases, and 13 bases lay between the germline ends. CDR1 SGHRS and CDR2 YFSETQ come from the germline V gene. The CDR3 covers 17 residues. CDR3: CASSLVRWGASYNEQFF. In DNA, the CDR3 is TGCGCCAGCAGCTTGGTCCGGTGGGGGGCCTCCTACAATGAGCAGTTCTTC.

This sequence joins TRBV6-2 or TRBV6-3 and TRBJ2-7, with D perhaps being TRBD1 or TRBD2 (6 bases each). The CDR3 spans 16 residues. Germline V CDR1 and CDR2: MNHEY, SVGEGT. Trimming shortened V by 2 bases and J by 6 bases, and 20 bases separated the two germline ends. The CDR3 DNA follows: TGTGCCAGCAGTTACCCCCCGACACTAGGGGGAGGCGAGCAGTACTTC. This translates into CASSYPPTLGGGEQYF.

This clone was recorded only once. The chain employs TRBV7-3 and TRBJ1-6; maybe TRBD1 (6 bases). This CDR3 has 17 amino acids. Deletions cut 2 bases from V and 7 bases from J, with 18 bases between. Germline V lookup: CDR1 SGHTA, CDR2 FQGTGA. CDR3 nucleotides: TGTGCCAGCAGCTTAGAGCCTATAGGACAGAGGAATTCACCCCTCCACTTT. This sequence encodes CASSLEPIGQRNSPLHF. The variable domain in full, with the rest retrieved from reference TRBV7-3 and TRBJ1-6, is GAGVSQTPSNKVTEKGKYVELRCDPISGHTALYWYRQSLGQGPEFLIYFQGTGAADDSGLPNDRFFAVRPEGSVSTLKIQRTERGDSAVYLCASSLEPIGQRNSPLHFGNGTRLTVT.

Here the CDR3 DNA reads TGTGCCAGCAGCCTCACCCCTCGACAGGGGGCTGGAAACACCATATATTTT. As protein: CASSLTPRQGAGNTIYF. The rearrangement links TRBV9 to TRBJ1-3, with TRBD1 matching 9 bases. With V trimmed by 4 bases and J by 2 bases, 10 bases remained unmatched. Germline V gene data show CDR1 as SGDLS and CDR2 as YYNGEE. The CDR3 runs to 17 residues.

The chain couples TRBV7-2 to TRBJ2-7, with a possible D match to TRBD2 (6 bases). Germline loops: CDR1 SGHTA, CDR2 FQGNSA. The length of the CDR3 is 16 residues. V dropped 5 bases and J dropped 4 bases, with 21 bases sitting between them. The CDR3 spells CASSPTFWRAKYEQYF. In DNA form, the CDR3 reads TGTGCCAGCAGCCCGACCTTTTGGAGGGCGAAATACGAGCAGTACTTC. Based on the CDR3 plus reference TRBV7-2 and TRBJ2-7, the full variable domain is GAGVSQSPSNKVTEKGKDVELRCDPISGHTALYWYRQSLGQGLEFLIYFQGNSAPDKSGLPSDRFSAERTGGSVSTLTIQRTQQEDSAVYLCASSPTFWRAKYEQYFGPGTRLTVT.

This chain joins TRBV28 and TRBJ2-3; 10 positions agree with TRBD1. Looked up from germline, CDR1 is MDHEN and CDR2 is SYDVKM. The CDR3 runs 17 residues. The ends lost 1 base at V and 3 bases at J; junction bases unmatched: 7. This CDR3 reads CASSLYWTGGGTDTQYF. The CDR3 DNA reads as TGTGCCAGCAGTTTATATTGGACAGGGGGAGGTACAGATACGCAGTATTTT. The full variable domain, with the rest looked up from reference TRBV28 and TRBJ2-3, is DVKVTQSSRYLVKRTGEKVFLECVQDMDHENMFWYRQDPGLGLRLIYFSYDVKMKEKGDIPEGYSVSREKKERFSLILESASTNQTSMYLCASSLYWTGGGTDTQYFGPGTRLTVL.

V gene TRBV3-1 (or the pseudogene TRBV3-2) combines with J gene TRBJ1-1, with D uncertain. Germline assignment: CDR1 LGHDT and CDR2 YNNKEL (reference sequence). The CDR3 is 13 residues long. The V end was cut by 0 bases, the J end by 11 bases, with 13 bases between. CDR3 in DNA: TGTGCCAGCAGCCAAGAACCTCAGGTGCTGGCTTTCTTT. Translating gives CASSQEPQVLAFF.

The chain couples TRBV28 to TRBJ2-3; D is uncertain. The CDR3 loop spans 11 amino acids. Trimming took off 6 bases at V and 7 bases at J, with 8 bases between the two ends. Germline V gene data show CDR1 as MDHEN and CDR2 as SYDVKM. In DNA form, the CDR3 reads TGTGCCAGCAGGGCGGAAAATACGCAGTATTTT. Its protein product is CASRAENTQYF.

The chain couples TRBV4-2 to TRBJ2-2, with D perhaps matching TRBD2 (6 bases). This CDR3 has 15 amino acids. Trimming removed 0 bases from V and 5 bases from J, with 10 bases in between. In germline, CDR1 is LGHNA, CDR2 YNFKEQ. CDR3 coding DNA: TGTGCCAGCAGCCAAGAAGGAGGGCGGACCGGGGAGCTGTTTTTT. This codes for CASSQEGGRTGELFF.

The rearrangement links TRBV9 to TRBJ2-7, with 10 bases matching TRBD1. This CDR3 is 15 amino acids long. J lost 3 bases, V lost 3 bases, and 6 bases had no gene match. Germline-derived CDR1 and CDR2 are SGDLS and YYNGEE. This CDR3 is CASSARGQGGYEQYF. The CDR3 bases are TGTGCCAGCAGCGCCCGCGGACAGGGGGGCTACGAGCAGTACTTC.

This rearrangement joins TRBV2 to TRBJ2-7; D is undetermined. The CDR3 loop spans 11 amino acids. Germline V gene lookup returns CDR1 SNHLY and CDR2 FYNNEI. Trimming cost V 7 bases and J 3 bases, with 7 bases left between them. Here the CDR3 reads CASTKDYEQYF. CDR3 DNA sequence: TGTGCCAGCACTAAGGACTACGAGCAGTACTTC.

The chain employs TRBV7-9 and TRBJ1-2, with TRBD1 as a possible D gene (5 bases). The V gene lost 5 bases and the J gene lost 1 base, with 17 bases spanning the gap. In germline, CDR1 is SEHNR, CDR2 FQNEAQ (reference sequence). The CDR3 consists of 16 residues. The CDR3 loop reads CASSKTGTHLNYGYTF. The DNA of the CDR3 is TGTGCCAGCAGCAAAACCGGGACCCATCTTAACTATGGCTACACCTTC.

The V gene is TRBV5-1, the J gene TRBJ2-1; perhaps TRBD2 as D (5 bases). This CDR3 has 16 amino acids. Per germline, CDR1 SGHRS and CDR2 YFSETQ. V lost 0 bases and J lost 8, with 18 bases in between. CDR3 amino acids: CASSLERGFDLHEQFF. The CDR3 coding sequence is TGCGCCAGCAGCTTGGAGAGAGGGTTTGACTTGCATGAGCAGTTCTTC. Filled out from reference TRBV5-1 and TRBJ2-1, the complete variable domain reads KAGVTQTPRYLIKTRGQQVTLSCSPISGHRSVSWYQQTPGQGLQFLFEYFSETQRNKGNFPGRFSGRQFSNSRSEMNVSTLELGDSALYLCASSLERGFDLHEQFFGPGTRLTVL.

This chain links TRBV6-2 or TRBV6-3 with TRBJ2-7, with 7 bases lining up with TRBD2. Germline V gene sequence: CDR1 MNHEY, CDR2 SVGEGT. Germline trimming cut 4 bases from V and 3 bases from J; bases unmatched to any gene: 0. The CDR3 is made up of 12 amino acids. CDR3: CASSWDYYEQYF. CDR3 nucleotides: TGTGCCAGCAGTTGGGACTACTACGAGCAGTACTTC.

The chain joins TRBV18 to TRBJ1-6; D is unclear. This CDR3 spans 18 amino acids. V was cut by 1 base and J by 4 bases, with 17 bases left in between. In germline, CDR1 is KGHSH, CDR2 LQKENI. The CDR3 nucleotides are TGTGCCAGCTCACCACGGCCCGGCGGGGAGGCATATAATTCACCCCTCCACTTT. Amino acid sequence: CASSPRPGGEAYNSPLHF.

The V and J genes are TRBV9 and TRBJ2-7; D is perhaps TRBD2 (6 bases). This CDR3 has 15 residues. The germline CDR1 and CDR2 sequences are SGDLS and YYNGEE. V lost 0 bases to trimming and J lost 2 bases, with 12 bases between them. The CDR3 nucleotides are TGTGCCAGCAGCGTAGGCACTAGCCGTACCTACGAGCAGTACTTC. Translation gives CASSVGTSRTYEQYF.

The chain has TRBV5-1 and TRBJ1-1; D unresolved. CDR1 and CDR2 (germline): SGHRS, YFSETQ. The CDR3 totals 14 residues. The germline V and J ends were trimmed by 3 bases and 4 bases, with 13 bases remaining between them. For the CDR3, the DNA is TGCGCCAGCAGCTATTTGCCCTCCGGCACTGAAGCTTTCTTT. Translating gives CASSYLPSGTEAFF.

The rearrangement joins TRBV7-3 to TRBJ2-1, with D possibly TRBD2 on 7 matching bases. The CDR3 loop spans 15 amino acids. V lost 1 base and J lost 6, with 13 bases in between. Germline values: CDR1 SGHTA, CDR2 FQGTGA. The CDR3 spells CASSLIQGGGNEQFF. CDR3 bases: TGTGCCAGCAGCTTAATACAGGGAGGGGGCAATGAGCAGTTCTTC.

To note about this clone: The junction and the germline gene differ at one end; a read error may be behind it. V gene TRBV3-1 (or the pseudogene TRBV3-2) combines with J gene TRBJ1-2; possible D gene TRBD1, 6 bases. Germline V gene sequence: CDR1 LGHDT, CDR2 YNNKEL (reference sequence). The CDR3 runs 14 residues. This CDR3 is CASTQTGGPAGYTF. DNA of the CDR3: TGTGCCAGCACCCAAACCGGGGGCCCAGCTGGCTACACCTTC.

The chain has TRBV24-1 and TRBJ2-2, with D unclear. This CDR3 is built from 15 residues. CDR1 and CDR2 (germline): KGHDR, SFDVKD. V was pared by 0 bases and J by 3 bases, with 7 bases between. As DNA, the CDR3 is TGTGCCACCAGTGATTTGAAGCGCCACACCGGGGAGCTGTTTTTT. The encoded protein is CATSDLKRHTGELFF.

The CDR3 bases are TGTGCCAGCAGACAGGGGTTCGGCGAGCAGTACTTC. This translates into CASRQGFGEQYF. V and J are TRBV6-5 and TRBJ2-7; 7 nucleotides align to TRBD1. CDR3 size: 12 residues. After removal of 6 bases from V and 6 bases from J, the junction contained 5 bases not matched to a gene. Germline V gene data show CDR1 as MNHEY and CDR2 as SVGAGI.